This TCR beta chain was identified during a study of blood T cells in healthy people across ages. Turning to this clonotype: Its antigen is still unknown. The conserved closing phenylalanine or tryptophan is absent in this CDR3, likely reflecting a read error.

A J-beta primer mix and a sample-barcoded 5' primer were used in a second PCR of roughly 6 to 11 cycles. A tag from a template-switch adaptor with 12 random nucleotides marked each cDNA molecule. TCRdb analysed the 5' RACE reads with MiXCR anew, one entry per CDR3 protein. The repertoire holds 980,000 or so distinct CDR3 sequences, with 48% as singletons. The CDR3 consists of 17 residues. Germline CDR1 and CDR2: SGHRS and YFSETQ. Study-level points and caveats: Measured against age, TCR beta diversity per million T cells decreased in a roughly linear manner.

V is TRBV5-1 and J is TRBJ2-7; 12 bases map to TRBD1. The J call may not be correct, given that the DNA end is closer to TRBJ2-5. This clonotype originated in a young man in good health. The sample taken for sequencing was blood. For the CDR3, the DNA is TGCGCCAGCAGCTCGACTCCCGGGACAGGGGGCGCGGAGACCCAGTACTTA. Residues: CASSSTPGTGGAETQYL.